A selection of T cell receptor beta chains follows, all from one sample in a study of cytomegalovirus exposure and HLA in healthy donors. TCRdb's copy holds only in-frame clones and misses some; the assay was immunoSEQ multiplex PCR. This sample has some 200,000 clones, with 82% found just once. Sequenced sample: PBMCs. The receptors derive from a woman aged 18-29 years in good health and CMV-seronegative. CDR3s include the opening cysteine and the closing phenylalanine or tryptophan. Fields, in order: V gene, clone size, J gene, D gene, CDR3 protein, CDR3 DNA. A D gene is named only where the DNA matches it firmly. Rows give clone size only sometimes, using once, few, many, or a class for an expanded clone.

TRBV18,NA,TRBJ1-2,TRBD1,CASSLSGGAGDGYTF,TGTGCCAGCTCACTGTCAGGGGGCGCCGGGGATGGCTACACCTTC
TRBV19,NA,TRBJ1-1,NA,CASSIARAAFF,TGTGCCAGTAGTATAGCCAGGGCCGCTTTCTTT
TRBV6-7,once,TRBJ2-7,TRBD1,CASSLLRGRLSDEQYF,TGTGCCAGCAGCCTCCTTAGGGGGCGCCTTAGCGACGAGCAGTACTTC
TRBV15,NA,TRBJ2-7,NA,CATSIVFGSSYEQYF,TGTGCCACCAGCATCGTCTTCGGGAGCTCCTACGAGCAGTACTTC
TRBV6-5,NA,TRBJ2-5,NA,CASSFRQGGTETQYF,TGTGCCAGCAGCTTCCGACAGGGAGGAACGGAGACCCAGTACTTC
TRBV5-1,NA,TRBJ1-1,NA,CASSQKQGNTEAFF,TGCGCCAGCAGCCAGAAACAGGGGAACACTGAAGCTTTCTTT
TRBV15,NA,TRBJ1-1,NA,CATSLIRNTEAFF,TGTGCCACCAGTCTTATCAGGAACACTGAAGCTTTCTTT
TRBV27,once,TRBJ2-1,NA,CASSPNSYNEQFF,TGTGCCAGCAGTCCCAACTCCTACAATGAGCAGTTCTTC
TRBV18,few,TRBJ1-5,NA,CASSNRELGNQPQHF,TGTGCCAGCTCAAACAGGGAGTTGGGCAATCAGCCCCAGCATTTT
TRBV6-5,few,TRBJ1-4,NA,CASSYSGATNEKLFF,TGTGCCAGCAGTTACTCAGGGGCAACTAATGAAAAACTGTTTTTT
TRBV6-1,few,TRBJ1-1,NA,CASSSPPPQGTEAFF,TGTGCCAGCAGTTCCCCTCCCCCCCAGGGGACTGAAGCTTTCTTT
TRBV10-1,NA,TRBJ2-1,TRBD2,CASSDSGRFYNEQFF,TGCGCCAGCAGTGATAGCGGGAGGTTTTACAATGAGCAGTTCTTC
TRBV7-9,NA,TRBJ2-1,TRBD2,CASPSGAYNEQFF,TGTGCCAGCCCTAGCGGAGCCTACAATGAGCAGTTCTTC
TRBV28,NA,TRBJ1-5,NA,CASSLKSWTADQPQHF,TGTGCCAGCAGTTTAAAGTCTTGGACAGCCGATCAGCCCCAGCATTTT
TRBV19,NA,TRBJ2-5,NA,CASSISDIGRETQYF,TGTGCCAGTAGTATTTCGGACATTGGGAGGGAGACCCAGTACTTC
TRBV5-6,NA,TRBJ1-4,NA,CASSLFDSTATNEKLFF,TGTGCCAGCAGCTTGTTTGACAGTACTGCAACTAATGAAAAACTGTTTTTT
TRBV7-9,NA,TRBJ2-7,TRBD1,CASSLEGATYEQYF,TGTGCCAGCAGCTTAGAGGGGGCTACCTACGAGCAGTACTTC
TRBV6-6,few,TRBJ2-7,NA,CVSAGTYEQYF,TGTGTCTCTGCGGGAACGTACGAGCAGTACTTC